What follows describes a single T cell receptor beta chain. This clone occurred a few times. The clone's antigen remains unknown. Base-call qualities are not available, and no considerably larger clone is one nucleotide away. This sample is part of a study of cytomegalovirus exposure and HLA in healthy donors (dated by TCRdb to about 2017). Describing the broader study: In an earlier analysis of approximately 500 of the donors, about 260 Gb of sequence data and 90 million to 130 million unique TCR beta sequences from about 179 million T cells were reported. A later genetic analysis took genome-wide SNP genotypes for about 55% of the 666 donors and used that subset as a discovery cohort. About five DR-DQ haplotypes were treated as single units for association and clustering because of strong linkage in the cohort. Of the 300 to 450 genotyped donors, 81% were placed in the genetic ancestry cluster associated with self-reported Caucasian donors. An early release covering about 600 HLA-typed donors comprised about 290 gigabases of sequencing data and 85 million or so unique TCR sequences. To decide whether each TCR beta V gene segment behaved as functional or pseudogenic, an earlier analysis of some 540 of the donors relied on high-throughput TCR beta sequencing. The study aimed to test whether signatures of past pathogen exposure could be identified by cataloging public T cell receptors. Besides the first cohort of 666 subjects, a separate validation cohort made up of around 120 different subjects was used. Rather than using new phenotypic data, the later analysis identified candidate immune exposures from TCR beta sequences and from how often those sequences occurred across donors. Alongside the repertoire data, information on donor age, sex, ethnicity and CMV serostatus was compiled. Across about 380 genotyped donors of the cohort, an average of approximately 220,000 unique TCR beta nucleotide sequences per donor were sequenced, and roughly 17% of those sequences were non-productive. High-throughput TCR immunosequencing, statistical association of individual TCRs with disease status, and machine learning were combined to predict cytomegalovirus infection status. To study patterns of TCR occurrence, a later analysis re-analyzed previously published TCR beta repertoires from around 700 donors and added high-resolution HLA genotyping. The T cell repertoires of about 700 subjects were profiled by immunosequencing and related to cytomegalovirus serostatus. Typing coverage varied by locus: roughly 629-640 donors for A, B, C, DRB1 and DQB1; more than 500 for DQA1; about 570 for DPA1; 450 to 480 for DPB1. All discovery cohort repertoires had been generated using a single sequencing platform. HLA typing included class I and class II loci at four-digit resolution. General findings and caveats noted by the study authors: Some IMGT-functional V segments, including TRBV6-2 and TRBV6-3, could not be told apart with the 87-base-pair reads, so those segments were excluded. In an earlier analysis of about 540 of the donors, most TCR beta V segments were observed in productive rearrangements about 87% or about 30% of the time, broadly matching IMGT annotations. Because HLA typing was unavailable for some donors at each locus, only the typed subset was used in association tests. According to a later analysis, TCR association rates differed among HLA loci, with DRB1 alleles showing the most associated TCRs and HLA-C alleles showing the fewest. In the study, approximately 160 TCR beta chains were listed as associated with cytomegalovirus. The classifier was reported to diagnose cytomegalovirus status with high specificity and sensitivity in both the original cohort and the validation cohort. A cluster of highly shared sequence variants was judged likely to be a technical artifact of the sequencing pipeline. In a later analysis, several top co-occurrence clusters were reported to appear linked to parvovirus B19, influenza, CMV and Epstein-Barr virus. Only TCR beta chains were sequenced in this cohort, and the absence of alpha or paired-chain data limited detectable features. A later genetic analysis reported fewer N-insertions in productive TCRs among donors in an Asian-associated ancestry cluster than the roughly 720-donor mean. The authors suggested that the approach could potentially be generalized to other disease states and immunological phenotypes. Immune exposure information for the cohort was limited to CMV serostatus. Strong co-occurrence of HLA alleles, especially DR and DQ, made assigning TCR associations to individual alleles difficult. A later analysis found that HLA-associated TCR beta chains were more clonally expanded and had lower generation probabilities than equally common non-associated chains. While some public TCRs were present in many individuals, most TCR sequences turned up only very rarely across donors. At a false discovery rate of 0.05, a later analysis linked fewer than 20,000 TCR beta sequences to specific HLA alleles. In vitro tests confirmed that a few of the cytomegalovirus-associated TCR beta chains recognize cytomegalovirus antigens. A later genetic analysis associated a missense DCLRE1C variant with V-gene and J-gene trimming of TCR beta chains, and an independent cohort replicated the association. A further reported finding was that TCR beta sequences accurately predicted the HLA-A and HLA-B alleles for most subjects in the first cohort. Roughly uniform sequencing depth across donors was assumed in presence/absence analyses, although this assumption may not hold. The earlier analysis of about 600 of the donors excluded some 16 rarely observed V segments, including chromosome 9 orphons, because counts were too low. Most CMV-associated TCR beta chains appeared to be HLA-restricted in a later analysis, and the HLA associations seemed to be driven largely by CMV exposure. Correlated functional status among segregating V segments might reflect linkage disequilibrium, but an unknown experimental factor could not be ruled out.

The germline V gene (reference sequence) sets CDR1 to MNHNY and CDR2 to SVGAGI. The CDR3 numbers 15 residues from cysteine through phenylalanine. CDR3 DNA only is kept here, 45 bases in frame from base 1. V loses 6 bases at its end and J loses 0 bases; junction bases beyond the gene matches: 4. The cohort consisted of fewer than 700 healthy bone marrow donors. Cohort members were all nominally healthy when sampled, although unrecorded immune exposures were likely present. The donor tested CMV seropositive and was one of the 289 seropositive cohort members. A peripheral blood sample was provided by each donor, and peripheral blood mononuclear cells were used for TCR beta sequencing. The Qiagen DNeasy Blood Extraction Kit was used to extract genomic DNA from the blood cell samples. The method behind the library was the immunoSEQ multiplex PCR assay. For the multiplex PCR, a mixture combining 60 forward primers for TCR Vbeta segments and 13 reverse primers for TCR Jbeta segments was used. A multiplex PCR assay on genomic DNA amplified the CDR3 region of rearranged TCR beta genes. The amplified TCR beta libraries were sequenced on the Illumina HiSeq System as 87-base-pair reads. As for the original processing: A later analysis tallied 70 million to 100 million unique TCR beta chains across the 600 to 700 repertoires, and around 12 million of those chains were shared by two or more donors. Raw reads were error-corrected and collapsed into unique sequences with a nearest-neighbor algorithm that merged closely related sequences to remove PCR and sequencing errors. CDR3 sequences were aligned to IMGT reference sequences to assign V, D and J gene segments. Each retained sequence needed at least a six-nucleotide match to both a V gene segment and a J gene segment. Rearrangements were called productive when the CDR3 lacked stop codons and stayed in frame with V and J; all others were non-productive. Following IMGT convention, CDR3 was defined as the stretch from the second conserved V-encoded cysteine up to the conserved J-encoded phenylalanine. The earlier analysis of some 580 of the donors excluded any sequence lacking an unambiguous match to a single V gene segment. In an earlier analysis of approximately 590 of the donors, a V segment was called functional when productive rearrangements were above 56.7%, and segregating when the standard deviation between donors exceeded 5%. A statistical classification framework was developed to diagnose cytomegalovirus status using the catalog of TCR beta chain sequences. A later analysis assigned V and J genes by comparing TCR nucleotide sequences with IMGT/GENE-DB human TR gene sequences. The TCRdist pipeline was used in a later analysis to assign CDR3 sequences and most-parsimonious VDJ recombination scenarios. A later analysis defined each TCR beta chain by its CDR3 amino acid sequence plus V-gene family, and excluded reads lacking a unique V-gene family. A later analysis removed 592 highly shared, low-generation-probability nucleotide sequences to deal with suspected cross-contamination and a sequencing artifact. A later analysis calculated a clonal expansion index for each public chain from normalized within-repertoire ranks of inferred template counts. Generation probabilities in a later analysis came from a VDJ recombination model fitted to out-of-frame rearrangements, and those results were checked against IGoR. Hypergeometric tests were used in a later analysis to score TCR-TCR, TCR-HLA and TCR-CMV co-occurrence, with a repertoire-size bias correction applied to the TCR pairs. False discovery rates were estimated in a later analysis by permuting HLA or CMV assignments 20 times. In a later analysis, co-occurring TCRs were grouped with DBSCAN, and TCRdist sequence similarity was added when clustering was performed within HLA-allele-positive subsets. Repertoires with fewer than 30,000 or more than 120,000 public chains, plus five repertoires with anomalous nucleotide sharing, were excluded from co-occurrence clustering. TCRdb took this table from immuneACCESS and kept in-frame rearrangements with V and J called. Such tables lack part of the clones; where checked against another copy, unresolved V genes explain under half of the gap, and the rest is unexplained. D and trimming come from the DNA, and the V and J calls and clone size come from that table. The sample table holds roughly 77,000 clones, of which 9.5% to 13% were seen once. Jointly, the top ten make up approximately 23% of the sample.

Sequenced sample: PBMCs. The receptor's source is a man in his 60s in good health and CMV-seropositive. The rearranged segments are TRBV6-6 and TRBJ1-3; 8 central nucleotides agree with TRBD1. The sequenced DNA is TGTGCCAGCAGGGCGGGACAGGACTCTGGAAACACCATATATTTT. Its amino acids are CASRAGQDSGNTIYF.